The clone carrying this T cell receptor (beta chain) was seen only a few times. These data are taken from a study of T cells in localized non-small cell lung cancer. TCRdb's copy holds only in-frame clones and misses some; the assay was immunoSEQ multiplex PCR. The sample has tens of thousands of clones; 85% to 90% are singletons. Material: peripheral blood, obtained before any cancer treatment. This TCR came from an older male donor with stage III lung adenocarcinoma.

CDR3 residues: CASSEGGGIYEQYF. The CDR3 DNA reads as TGTGCCAGCAGTGAAGGGGGGGGGATCTACGAGCAGTACTTC. The chain has TRBV6-1 and TRBJ2-7, with TRBD2 matching 7 bases. With V trimmed by 1 base and J by 3 bases, 3 bases remained unmatched. This CDR3 has 14 amino acids. Germline-derived CDR1 and CDR2 are MNHNS and SASEGT.